The 12 T cell receptor beta chains below come from one sample, sequenced in a study of T cell responses to AZD1222 COVID-19 vaccine. TCRdb's copy holds only in-frame clones and misses some; the assay was immunoSEQ multiplex PCR. The table lists under 200,000 clones, approximately 94% of them singletons. Sample: peripheral blood, taken on day 0 of AZD1222 vaccination. These receptors were obtained from an adult in good health.

The chain links TRBV25-1 to TRBJ1-1; D call uncertain. V was trimmed by 7 bases and J by 6 bases, leaving 9 bases between them. Germline CDR1 and CDR2: MGHDK and SYGVNS. This CDR3 spans 11 amino acids. CDR3 protein: CASTFAAEAFF. In DNA form, the CDR3 reads TGTGCCAGCACCTTTGCGGCTGAAGCTTTCTTT.

This chain uses TRBV18 with TRBJ1-5; TRBD1 aligns across 7 bases. J was trimmed by 4 bases and V by 2 bases; bases with no gene match: 5. CDR1 is KGHSH and CDR2 is LQKENI in the germline V gene. This CDR3 is built from 15 residues. CDR3 amino acids: CASSPIQGPNQPQHF. The CDR3 coding sequence is TGTGCCAGCTCACCAATACAGGGGCCGAATCAGCCCCAGCATTTT.

The chain employs TRBV19 and TRBJ2-7; no reliable D call. Between the trimmed V and J ends, which lost 4 bases and 0 bases, there was a span of 13 bases. This CDR3 comprises 15 residues. Looked up from germline, CDR1 is LNHDA and CDR2 is SQIVND (reference sequence). This CDR3 is CASSTGPSSSYEQYF. The CDR3 DNA sequence: TGTGCCAGTAGTACAGGTCCATCCTCCTCCTACGAGCAGTACTTC.

The V gene is TRBV11-2, the J gene TRBJ2-7; tentatively, D is TRBD1 (7 bases). The germline V and J ends were trimmed by 2 bases and 7 bases, with 12 bases remaining between them. CDR3 length: 13 residues. In germline, CDR1 is SGHAT, CDR2 FQNNGV. CDR3 amino acids: CASSLKQGREQYF. The CDR3 nucleotides read TGTGCCAGCAGCTTAAAACAGGGGAGGGAGCAGTACTTC.

V usage is TRBV18 and J usage is TRBJ1-5; D unresolved. The V end was cut by 2 bases, the J end by 5 bases, with 13 bases between. This CDR3 spans 15 amino acids. CDR1 is KGHSH, CDR2 LQKENI, per germline. The CDR3: CASSPIAGSDQPQHF. The CDR3 coding sequence is TGTGCCAGCTCACCAATCGCAGGTTCGGATCAGCCCCAGCATTTT.

This clone was seen just once. This chain joins TRBV7-2 and TRBJ2-7; TRBD1 agrees at 7 bases. The CDR3 is made up of 14 amino acids. The germline gives CDR1 SGHTA, CDR2 FQGNSA. V lost 5 bases, J lost 6 bases, and 10 bases stayed unmatched. DNA of the CDR3: TGTGCCAGCAGCCCCGACAGGGCGAGGGGCGAGCAGTACTTC. It is translated as CASSPDRARGEQYF.

The V call is TRBV7-9, the J call TRBJ1-1; D gene uncertain. Trimming shortened V by 2 bases and J by 4 bases, and 14 bases separated the two germline ends. The CDR3 has 15 residues. Germline V gene lookup returns CDR1 SEHNR and CDR2 FQNEAQ (reference sequence). CDR3 residues: CASSLTGRGGTEAFF. CDR3 in DNA: TGTGCCAGCAGCTTAACGGGCCGGGGTGGCACTGAAGCTTTCTTT.

This clone was picked up one time. The chain recombines TRBV6-1 with TRBJ1-2; weak D call: TRBD1 (5 bases). With 2 bases removed from V and 7 bases from J, the gap between germline ends came to 17 bases. CDR3 length: 15 residues. Germline-derived CDR1 and CDR2 are MNHNS and SASEGT. The CDR3 reads CASSESEGLGVGYTF. The CDR3 DNA reads as TGTGCCAGCAGTGAAAGCGAGGGACTGGGGGTTGGCTACACCTTC.

The chain has TRBV6-5 and TRBJ2-3; TRBD1 might be the D (6 bases). Germline CDR1 MNHEY, CDR2 SVGAGI. V lost 5 bases and J 0 bases, leaving 12 bases between the germline ends. CDR3 length: 15 amino acids. CDR3 protein: CASSKRGSSTDTQYF. In nucleotides, the CDR3 is TGTGCCAGCAGTAAAAGGGGGTCTAGCACAGATACGCAGTATTTT.

The CDR3 region has the DNA TGTGCCAGCAGCGCGGGACTAGGGTCGACCAATGAGCAGTTCTTC. Protein: CASSAGLGSTNEQFF. This chain links TRBV7-3 with TRBJ2-1, with 8 positions matching TRBD2. The CDR3 covers 15 residues. In germline, CDR1 is SGHTA, CDR2 FQGTGA. V lost 5 bases, J lost 6 bases, and 9 bases stayed unmatched.

This chain connects TRBV6-4 to TRBJ2-2, with 7 nucleotides matching TRBD2. CDR3 length: 13 amino acids. Unmatched junction bases numbered 0, after V lost 4 bases and J lost 4 bases. Germline V gene lookup returns CDR1 MRHNA and CDR2 SNTAGT. DNA for the CDR3: TGTGCCAGCAGTGGGACTAGCACCGGGGAGCTGTTTTTT. Amino acids: CASSGTSTGELFF.

The chain carries TRBV5-1 and TRBJ1-3; TRBD1 aligns across 7 bases. The germline V gene encodes CDR1 SGHRS and CDR2 YFSETQ. After removal of 4 bases from V and 0 bases from J, the junction contained 4 bases not matched to a gene. The CDR3 sequence is 15 residues long. The CDR3 spells CASSPTGYSGNTIYF. In DNA form, the CDR3 reads TGCGCCAGCAGCCCGACAGGGTACTCTGGAAACACCATATATTTT.